This record looks at one T cell receptor beta chain sequence and its context. Its specificity is unknown. The ends were cut back, 3 bases at V and 6 bases at J, with 11 bases in the middle. The CDR3 totals 14 residues. In germline, CDR1 is MNHEY, CDR2 SMNVEV (reference sequence). The data were taken from a study of OX40 agonist ivuxolimab in advanced cancers. Study overall: Hepatocellular carcinoma, melanoma, renal cell or head and neck cancer occurred in dose-escalation patients. Aged roughly 20 to 85 with a mean of about 60 years, they were roughly 83% male.

Blood sampling was done at baseline, cycle 4 day 1, and cycle 7 day 1. Whole-study findings and limits: Patients who responded partially at 0.1-3.0 mg/kg showed clonal expansion ranking among the lowest.

The method was immunoSEQ multiplex PCR; TCRdb's version includes in-frame clones alone and lacks a portion of them. The sample lists around 80,000 clones, around nine tenths occurring once. Sequenced here: CD4+ or CD8+ T cells sorted from blood, sampled in a trial of the OX40 agonist ivuxolimab. This clonotype was obtained from an adult with an advanced solid tumor such as melanoma, head and neck, liver or kidney cancer. This chain joins TRBV27 and TRBJ1-4; D gene ambiguous. This CDR3 reads CASSLQRPDEKLFF. CDR3 DNA: TGTGCCAGCAGTTTGCAGAGACCGGATGAAAAACTGTTTTTT.